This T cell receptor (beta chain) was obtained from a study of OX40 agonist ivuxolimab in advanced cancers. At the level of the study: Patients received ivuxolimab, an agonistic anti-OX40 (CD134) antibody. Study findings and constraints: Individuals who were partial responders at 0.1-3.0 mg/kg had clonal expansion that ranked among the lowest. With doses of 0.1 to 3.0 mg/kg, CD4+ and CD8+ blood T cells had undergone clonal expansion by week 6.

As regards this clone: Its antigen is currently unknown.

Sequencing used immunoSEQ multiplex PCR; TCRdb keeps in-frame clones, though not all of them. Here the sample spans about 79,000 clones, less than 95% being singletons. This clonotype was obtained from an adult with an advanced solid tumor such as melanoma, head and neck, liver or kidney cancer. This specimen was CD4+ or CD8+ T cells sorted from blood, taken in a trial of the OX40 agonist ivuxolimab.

The CDR3 DNA is TGTGCCAGCAGCGTGAACCCCGACTCTGGAAACACCATATATTTT. Residues: CASSVNPDSGNTIYF. This chain links TRBV9 with TRBJ1-3; unclear D gene. In germline, CDR1 is SGDLS, CDR2 YYNGEE. Trimming pared 2 bases from V and 0 bases from J, leaving 9 bases between. The length of the CDR3 is 15 residues.